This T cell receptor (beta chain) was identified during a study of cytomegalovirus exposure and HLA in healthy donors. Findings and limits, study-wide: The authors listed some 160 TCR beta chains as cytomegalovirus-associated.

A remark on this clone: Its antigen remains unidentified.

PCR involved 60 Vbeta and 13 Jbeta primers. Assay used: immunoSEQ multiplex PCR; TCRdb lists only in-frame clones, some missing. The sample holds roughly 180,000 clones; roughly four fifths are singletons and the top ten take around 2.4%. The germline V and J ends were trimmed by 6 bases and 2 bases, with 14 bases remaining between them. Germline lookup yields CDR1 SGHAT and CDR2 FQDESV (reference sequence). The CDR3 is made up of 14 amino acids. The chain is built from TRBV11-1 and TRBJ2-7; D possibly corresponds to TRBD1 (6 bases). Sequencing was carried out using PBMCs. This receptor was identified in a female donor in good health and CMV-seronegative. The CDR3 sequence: CASSSGTNPYEQYF. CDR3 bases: TGTGCCAGCAGTTCTGGGACAAACCCCTACGAGCAGTACTTC. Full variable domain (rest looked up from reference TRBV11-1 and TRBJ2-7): EAEVAQSPRYKITEKSQAVAFWCDPISGHATLYWYRQILGQGPELLVQFQDESVVDDSQLPKDRFSAERLKGVDSTLKIQPAELGDSAMYLCASSSGTNPYEQYFGPGTRLTVT.